This entry describes one T cell receptor (beta chain). Its ends do not fully match the called genes, so a read error is possible. Germline CDR1 and CDR2: MGHRA and YSYEKL. The CDR3 extends over 13 amino acids. This sample stems from a study of blood T cell repertoires in COVID-19. Background on the study: Acute and convalescent COVID-19 specimens originated in the United States, Italy and Spain. Sources were T cells, B-cell-depleted T cells, or PBMCs; the material itself was cDNA or gDNA.

Adults between roughly 18 and 89 years of age took part from under 30 US areas. Sequencing was performed with immunoSEQ multiplex PCR; in TCRdb, only in-frame clones are kept and a portion is missing. The profile shows roughly 430,000 clones, nearly 90% of them singletons. This TCR was sampled from a woman in her forties with acute COVID-19. The chain couples TRBV4-1 to TRBJ1-2; a possible D gene is TRBD1 (5 bases). The sample taken for sequencing was PBMCs or T cells enriched from blood (not recorded which). The CDR3 loop is CASSQAGDSGYAF. The DNA of the CDR3 is TGCGCCAGCAGCCAAGCGGGGGATAGCGGCTACGCCTTC.